These 21 T cell receptor beta chains share one sample of origin, sequenced in a study of CD8 T cells in ankylosing spondylitis. TCRdb reprocessed the 5' RACE reads with MiXCR, giving one entry per CDR3 protein. The sample consists of about 220,000 distinct CDR3 sequences, more than 25% of them appearing once. The source material was blood, either unsorted or a sorted T cell fraction (not recorded which). These receptors were obtained from a male donor with ankylosing spondylitis or in good health (not recorded which).

The sample holds many counts of this clonotype. In DNA form, the CDR3 reads TGCAGTGCCCACCCCTTAGCGGGACAGCAGTACTTC. Amino acids: CSAHPLAGQQYF. V gene TRBV20-1 combines with J gene TRBJ2-7, with 8 bases identical to TRBD2. V lost 6 bases, J lost 8 bases, and 9 bases stayed unmatched. Germline lookup yields CDR1 DFQATT and CDR2 SNEGSKA (reference sequence). The CDR3 runs to 12 residues.

CDR3 sequence: CASRPTGENTEAFF. The CDR3 DNA reads TGTGCCAGCAGGCCCACAGGGGAGAACACTGAAGCTTTCTTT. The chain carries TRBV12-3 or TRBV12-4 and TRBJ1-1; 7 nucleotides match TRBD1. The V and J ends lost 6 bases and 1 base, in that order; junction bases with no gene match: 5. The CDR3 runs to 14 residues.

The sample holds a few counts of this clonotype. The chain joins TRBV20-1 to TRBJ1-1, with 7 bases lining up with TRBD1. V shed 7 bases, J shed 5 bases, and the junction held 10 bases outside the gene matches. The CDR3 has 13 residues. Per germline, CDR1 DFQATT and CDR2 SNEGSKA (reference sequence). The CDR3 nucleotides are TGCAGTGTAGGAACAGGGGAGTGGACTGAAGCTTTCTTT. It translates to CSVGTGEWTEAFF.

There are a few counts of this clonotype. The V call is TRBV7-9, the J call TRBJ2-7; 8 positions match TRBD1. The CDR3 length is 15 residues. Germline V CDR1 and CDR2: SEHNR, FQNEAQ (reference sequence). V lost 5 bases and J lost 3; bases outside the gene matches: 9. The CDR3 spells CASSPQGAQGYEQYF. Written as DNA, the CDR3 is TGTGCCAGCAGCCCTCAGGGGGCGCAAGGCTACGAGCAGTACTTC.

This chain uses TRBV5-6 with TRBJ1-6; TRBD1 agrees at 8 bases. The V and J ends lost 7 bases and 8 bases, in that order; junction bases with no gene match: 5. The germline V gene has CDR1 SGHDT and CDR2 YYEEEE. The CDR3 contains 13 residues. The CDR3 DNA is TGTGCCAGCGGTGGGACAGGACATTCACCCCTCCACTTT. Its protein is CASGGTGHSPLHF.

This chain joins TRBV27 and TRBJ1-1; tentative D call: TRBD1 (5 bases). Trimming took off 6 bases at V and 5 bases at J, with 13 bases between the two ends. The CDR3 has 13 amino acids. Germline V CDR1 and CDR2: MNHEY, SMNVEV (reference sequence). CDR3 sequence: CASSPSGRTEAFF. The CDR3, as DNA: TGTGCCAGCAGCCCTTCAGGGCGGACTGAAGCTTTCTTT.

V and J are TRBV4-1 and TRBJ2-1; 13 bases align to TRBD2. Germline assignment: CDR1 MGHRA and CDR2 YSYEKL. CDR3 length equals 16 residues. Trimming at V came to 6 bases and at J to 8 bases, leaving 10 bases not matched to a gene. The CDR3 DNA sequence: TGCGCCAGCAGGGCTGGGACGACTAGCGGGAGGCATGAGCAGTTCTTC. This codes for CASRAGTTSGRHEQFF.

The V and J genes are TRBV5-1 and TRBJ2-6, with D hard to call. There are 14 residues in the CDR3. Trimming removed 7 bases at V and 0 bases at J, with 8 bases between. Germline V lookup: CDR1 SGHRS, CDR2 YFSETQ. This CDR3 is CASVESSGANVLTF. For the CDR3, the DNA is TGCGCCAGCGTGGAATCCTCTGGGGCCAACGTCCTGACTTTC. The complete variable domain, with remaining parts taken from reference TRBV5-1 and TRBJ2-6, reads KAGVTQTPRYLIKTRGQQVTLSCSPISGHRSVSWYQQTPGQGLQFLFEYFSETQRNKGNFPGRFSGRQFSNSRSEMNVSTLELGDSALYLCASVESSGANVLTFGAGSRLTVL.

This clonotype was seen repeatedly, ten times or more. The V gene is TRBV5-1, the J gene TRBJ2-1; D is possibly TRBD1 or TRBD2 (5 bases each). The V and J ends lost 3 bases and 0 bases respectively, with 10 bases between them. This CDR3 region has 15 residues. CDR1 and CDR2 (germline): SGHRS, YFSETQ. The CDR3 protein is CASSYGASSYNEQFF. CDR3 DNA sequence: TGCGCCAGCAGCTACGGGGCGAGCTCCTACAATGAGCAGTTCTTC.

The chain is built from TRBV4-3 and TRBJ2-7; no clear D. CDR3 length: 15 residues. V dropped 1 base and J dropped 0 bases, with 10 bases sitting between them. Germline V CDR1 and CDR2: LGHNA, YSLEER. In DNA, the CDR3 is TGCGCCAGCAGCCAAGGAGCCTGGGGCTCCTACGAGCAGTACTTC. It specifies CASSQGAWGSYEQYF.

The chain recombines TRBV5-1 with TRBJ2-7, with D perhaps TRBD2 (5 bases). Germline values: CDR1 SGHRS, CDR2 YFSETQ. CDR3 length: 15 amino acids. V lost 4 bases and J lost 0, with 14 bases in between. The CDR3: CASSPPSTNSYEQYF. In DNA form, the CDR3 reads TGCGCCAGCAGCCCCCCTAGCACTAACTCCTACGAGCAGTACTTC.

CDR3 coding DNA: TGTGCCAGCAACCGGGGATACGGGGAGAACACTGAAGCTTTCTTT. Translated: CASNRGYGENTEAFF. The rearrangement joins TRBV6-1 to TRBJ1-1, with D uncertain. Looked up from germline, CDR1 is MNHNS and CDR2 is SASEGT. Trimming removed 7 bases from V and 1 base from J, with 16 bases in between. This CDR3 has 15 amino acids.

This clonotype was detected many times. The chain's CDR3 is CASSQDYGGRDSPLHF. CDR3 coding DNA: TGTGCCAGCAGCCAAGACTACGGGGGGAGGGATTCACCCCTCCACTTT. J is TRBJ1-6 and V is TRBV3-1, with a possible D match to TRBD1 (5 bases). Germline CDR1 and CDR2: LGHDT and YNNKEL (reference sequence). Trimming stripped 0 bases from V and 8 bases from J, with 14 bases between. The CDR3 extends over 16 amino acids.

This clonotype was picked up many times. This sequence joins TRBV6-1 and TRBJ2-7; no definite D call. The CDR3 is 14 residues long. Trimming pared 1 base from V and 1 base from J, leaving 8 bases between. The germline V gene encodes CDR1 MNHNS and CDR2 SASEGT. The CDR3 region has the DNA TGTGCCAGCAGTGAAGTTTGGGATTCCTACGAGCAGTACTTC. It specifies CASSEVWDSYEQYF.

The chain has TRBV11-2 and TRBJ2-3; D is possibly TRBD2 (5 bases). Per the germline V gene, CDR1 is SGHAT and CDR2 is FQNNGV. The CDR3 sequence is 14 residues long. V lost 4 bases to trimming and J lost 2 bases, with 10 bases between them. CDR3 sequence (DNA): TGTGCCAGCAGCTATGGACTTGTCACAGATACGCAGTATTTT. Its protein is CASSYGLVTDTQYF.

A remark on this clonotype: Given a much more abundant clone one base away, this may be a read error. The CDR3 spells CSARRDSTSYEQSF. CDR3 coding DNA: TGCAGTGCTAGACGGGACAGCACATCCTACGAGCAGTCCTTC. The rearrangement links TRBV20-1 to TRBJ2-7, with 7 bases that match TRBD1. The germline V gene has CDR1 DFQATT and CDR2 SNEGSKA (reference sequence). The CDR3 has 14 amino acids.

The V gene is TRBV5-1, the J gene TRBJ1-3; D not certain. CDR1 and CDR2 (germline): SGHRS, YFSETQ. V was shortened by 5 bases and J by 3 bases, with 12 bases between the two germline ends. The CDR3 extends over 14 amino acids. This CDR3 reads CASRTFVGGNTIYF. CDR3 nucleotides: TGCGCCAGCAGGACCTTCGTAGGTGGAAACACCATATATTTT.

In this sample, this clonotype turned up a few times. V gene TRBV20-1 combines with J gene TRBJ2-7, with 11 bases aligning to TRBD2. V trimming: 5 bases; J trimming: 4 bases; junction bases outside the gene matches: 7. The CDR3 is 14 residues long. Germline V gives CDR1 DFQATT, CDR2 SNEGSKA (reference sequence). CDR3 residues: CSAQTSGGRYEQYF. As DNA, the CDR3 is TGCAGTGCTCAAACTAGCGGGGGACGTTACGAGCAGTACTTC.

This clonotype was recorded at least ten times. The chain couples TRBV27 to TRBJ2-1; 9 bases line up with TRBD2. Germline-derived CDR1 and CDR2 are MNHEY and SMNVEV (reference sequence). V was pared by 2 bases and J by 10 bases, with 6 bases of the junction left unmatched. This CDR3 has 14 residues. The CDR3 region is CASSLTLAGLEQFF. The CDR3 DNA is TGTGCCAGCAGTTTAACCCTAGCGGGACTGGAGCAGTTCTTC.

The V and J genes are TRBV13 and TRBJ2-3, with 7 positions matching TRBD1. J lost 0 bases, V lost 0 bases, and 9 bases had no gene match. Germline V lookup: CDR1 PRHDT, CDR2 FYEKMQ (reference sequence). This CDR3 region has 18 residues. As DNA, the CDR3 is TGTGCCAGCAGCTTAGGAAGGGGGCGTATACTTAGCACAGATACGCAGTATTTT. Translated: CASSLGRGRILSTDTQYF.

This clonotype was picked up many times. The V call is TRBV4-1, the J call TRBJ2-2; 8 bases fit TRBD1. Trimming cost V 4 bases and J 5 bases; bases outside gene matches: 6. Germline CDR1 reads MGHRA; CDR2 reads YSYEKL. CDR3 size: 15 residues. The CDR3 bases are TGCGCCAGCAGCCGTCCGGACAGGGAAACCGGGGAGCTGTTTTTT. It yields the protein CASSRPDRETGELFF.